The 24 T cell receptor beta chains reported below all come from one sample, sequenced in a study of blood T cell repertoires in COVID-19. TCRdb keeps only in-frame clones here, not all; method: immunoSEQ multiplex PCR. The data contain about 27,000 clones, over 75% of them singletons. Sequencing used peripheral blood. These receptors were taken from a woman between 50 and 59 years old with active COVID-19.

The gene calls are TRBV11-2 and TRBJ2-7, with D possibly being TRBD1 (6 bases). This CDR3 contains 14 residues. V lost 5 bases and J 6 bases, leaving 17 bases between the germline ends. The germline CDR1 and CDR2 sequences are SGHAT and FQNNGV. CDR3 in DNA: TGTGCCAGCAGCGAACGGGACAACTGGATCGAGCAGTACTTC. Amino acid sequence: CASSERDNWIEQYF.

J is TRBJ1-1 and V is TRBV27; the D gene is possibly TRBD1 (5 bases). The CDR3 is made up of 13 amino acids. Trimming cost V 11 bases and J 0 bases, with 13 bases left between them. Germline CDR1 and CDR2: MNHEY and SMNVEV (reference sequence). The CDR3 nucleotides are TGTGCCGTGGGGCAGAACATGAACACTGAAGCTTTCTTT. As protein: CAVGQNMNTEAFF.

J is TRBJ1-5 and V is TRBV7-6; 12 nucleotides align to TRBD1. The CDR3 covers 15 residues. The junction had 6 bases not matched to a gene; V was cut back by 5 bases and J by 7 bases. The germline gives CDR1 SGHVS, CDR2 FNYEAQ. CDR3 bases: TGTGCCAGCAGCACGGGACAGGGGGCAGGACAGCCCCAGCATTTT. Translation: CASSTGQGAGQPQHF.

The chain is built from TRBV4-1 and TRBJ1-2; 8 bases line up with TRBD1. Germline CDR1 and CDR2: MGHRA and YSYEKL. Unmatched junction bases numbered 18, after V lost 6 bases and J lost 3 bases. This CDR3 spans 18 amino acids. The chain's CDR3 is CASSPIGGDRKRDYGYTF. The CDR3 nucleotides are TGCGCCAGCAGTCCCATCGGCGGGGACAGGAAAAGAGACTATGGCTACACCTTC.

This clone appeared a single time. The chain joins TRBV6-5 to TRBJ2-2, with D uncertain. V was clipped by 4 bases and J by 2 bases, with 2 bases between them. CDR3 length: 12 residues. Germline values: CDR1 MNHEY, CDR2 SVGAGI. The CDR3 is CASSSNTGELFF. The DNA for the CDR3 is TGTGCCAGCAGTTCTAACACCGGGGAGCTGTTTTTT.

This chain joins TRBV3-1 (or the pseudogene TRBV3-2) and TRBJ2-5; D might be TRBD1 (5 bases). In germline, CDR1 is LGHDT, CDR2 YNNKEL (reference sequence). V lost 1 base to trimming and J lost 3 bases, with 15 bases between them. The CDR3 sequence is 16 residues long. CDR3 region: CASSQGLLGPEETQYF. The CDR3 DNA is TGTGCCAGCAGCCAAGGGCTCCTGGGGCCCGAAGAGACCCAGTACTTC.

V gene TRBV4-1 combines with J gene TRBJ1-1; TRBD1 might be the D (5 bases). This CDR3 is 13 amino acids long. Germline V lookup: CDR1 MGHRA, CDR2 YSYEKL. With 4 bases removed from V and 7 bases from J, the gap between germline ends came to 13 bases. The CDR3 here is CASSPTEGLEAFF. Here the CDR3 DNA reads TGCGCCAGCAGCCCCACGGAGGGGCTTGAAGCTTTCTTT.

The chain has TRBV6-1 and TRBJ1-1; perhaps TRBD1 as D (5 bases). The CDR3 consists of 14 residues. Germline V gene data show CDR1 as MNHNS and CDR2 as SASEGT. V lost 2 bases to trimming and J lost 7 bases, with 14 bases between them. CDR3: CASSESEGRVEAFF. The DNA for the CDR3 is TGTGCCAGCAGTGAATCGGAGGGGAGGGTTGAAGCTTTCTTT.

This clone was detected only once. The chain joins TRBV5-1 to TRBJ2-5, with 9 positions matching TRBD2. The trim removed 4 bases at V and 5 bases at J, leaving 15 bases unmatched. CDR3 length equals 17 residues. CDR1 is SGHRS and CDR2 is YFSETQ in the germline V gene. The CDR3: CASSALRGRGQGETQYF. Written as DNA, the CDR3 is TGCGCCAGCAGCGCCCTTCGCGGGAGGGGCCAGGGGGAGACCCAGTACTTC.

The rearrangement uses TRBV3-1 (or the pseudogene TRBV3-2) and TRBJ1-1; TRBD1 matches at 7 bases. CDR3 size: 13 residues. Germline values: CDR1 LGHDT, CDR2 YNNKEL (reference sequence). V shed 4 bases, J shed 1 base, and the junction held 0 bases outside the gene matches. The CDR3 protein is CASSRTGNTEAFF. DNA for the CDR3: TGTGCCAGCAGCCGGACAGGGAACACTGAAGCTTTCTTT.

The gene calls are TRBV28 and TRBJ2-6, with D possibly being TRBD2 (6 bases). The V end was cut by 7 bases, the J end by 1 base, with 11 bases between. Germline V lookup: CDR1 MDHEN, CDR2 SYDVKM. The CDR3 is 15 residues long. DNA for the CDR3: TGTGCCAGCATCAGTGGGGGGTCTGGGGCCAACGTCCTGACTTTC. Its translation: CASISGGSGANVLTF.

The rearrangement uses TRBV5-5 and TRBJ2-1, with 9 nucleotides matching TRBD2. The CDR3 consists of 19 residues. Germline assignment: CDR1 SGHKS and CDR2 YYEKEE (reference sequence). V trimming: 0 bases; J trimming: 3 bases; junction bases outside the gene matches: 13. The CDR3 is CASSLARFSSGRSYNEQFF. CDR3 nucleotide sequence: TGTGCCAGCAGCTTGGCTCGTTTCAGTAGCGGGAGAAGCTACAATGAGCAGTTCTTC.

The chain employs TRBV20-1 and TRBJ2-7, with a weak D call TRBD1 (6 bases). In germline, CDR1 is DFQATT, CDR2 SNEGSKA (reference sequence). Trimming removed 3 bases at V and 6 bases at J, with 18 bases between. This CDR3 has 14 amino acids. CDR3 in DNA: TGCAGTGCTAGTAGGTCAGGGGTATTCTCCGAGCAGTACTTC. Its translation is CSASRSGVFSEQYF.

The chain recombines TRBV29-1 with TRBJ1-1, with D perhaps matching TRBD1 (6 bases). The CDR3 has 11 amino acids. CDR1 and CDR2 from the germline V gene are SQVTM and ANQGSEA. V was shortened by 5 bases and J by 10 bases, with 14 bases between the two germline ends. The chain's CDR3 is CSVPLGAGAFF. As DNA, the CDR3 is TGCAGCGTTCCGTTGGGGGCGGGAGCTTTCTTT.

The V gene is TRBV30, the J gene TRBJ1-5; possible D gene TRBD1, 5 bases. CDR3 length equals 15 residues. The V end lost 2 bases, the J end lost 2 bases, and 13 bases lay between the germline ends. Germline assignment: CDR1 GTSNPN and CDR2 SVGIG (reference sequence). The CDR3 reads CAWSNGAGRNQPQHF. The CDR3 DNA sequence: TGTGCCTGGAGTAATGGAGCGGGACGCAATCAGCCCCAGCATTTT.

The J gene is TRBJ1-1, the V gene TRBV28; D perhaps matches TRBD1 (6 bases). This CDR3 spans 14 amino acids. The V gene's germline CDR1 is MDHEN and CDR2 SYDVKM. V was cut by 6 bases and J by 4 bases, with 15 bases left in between. CDR3 sequence reads: CASRRQVGVTEAFF. CDR3 bases: TGTGCCAGCAGGAGACAGGTCGGAGTCACTGAAGCTTTCTTT.

The V call is TRBV6-6, the J call TRBJ1-1; TRBD1 matches 9 bases. With 5 bases clipped from V and 10 bases from J, the junction kept 17 bases outside the gene matches. CDR1 and CDR2 (germline): MNHNY, SVGAGI (reference sequence). This CDR3 has 16 residues. CDR3 DNA sequence: TGTGCCAGCAGTCCCAGAACCGGACAGGGGATGTTGTCAGCTTTCTTT. Translation gives CASSPRTGQGMLSAFF.

The V gene is TRBV5-6, the J gene TRBJ1-2, with D perhaps matching TRBD1 (5 bases). CDR3 length: 15 residues. The ends were cut back, 0 bases at V and 4 bases at J, with 13 bases in the middle. Germline V gene data show CDR1 as SGHDT and CDR2 as YYEEEE. CDR3 amino acids: CASSLASFQGYGYTF. CDR3 bases: TGTGCCAGCAGCTTGGCCTCATTCCAGGGCTATGGCTACACCTTC.

This clone was observed once. The rearrangement uses TRBV5-1 and TRBJ1-3; 10 nucleotides align to TRBD1. J gave up 6 bases and V 3 bases, and 9 bases lay outside the gene matches. CDR3 length: 16 amino acids. In germline, CDR1 is SGHRS, CDR2 YFSETQ. CDR3 protein: CASSSGGTGDSNTIYF. CDR3 DNA: TGCGCCAGCAGCTCAGGCGGGACAGGGGATTCAAACACCATATATTTT. The whole variable domain, remainder taken from reference TRBV5-1 and TRBJ1-3, is KAGVTQTPRYLIKTRGQQVTLSCSPISGHRSVSWYQQTPGQGLQFLFEYFSETQRNKGNFPGRFSGRQFSNSRSEMNVSTLELGDSALYLCASSSGGTGDSNTIYFGEGSWLTVV.

This clone was recorded only once. The chain employs TRBV27 and TRBJ1-5; perhaps TRBD1 as D (5 bases). Germline V lookup: CDR1 MNHEY, CDR2 SMNVEV (reference sequence). The V end lost 0 bases, the J end lost 1 base, and 7 bases lay between the germline ends. The CDR3 covers 15 residues. CDR3 bases: TGTGCCAGCAGTTTATCAGCAGGGAGCAATCAGCCCCAGCATTTT. It specifies CASSLSAGSNQPQHF.

This rearrangement joins TRBV9 to TRBJ1-2; 9 bases are shared with TRBD1. This CDR3 has 15 residues. V lost 4 bases to trimming and J lost 2 bases; unmatched junction nucleotides: 6. The germline CDR1 and CDR2 sequences are SGDLS and YYNGEE. The CDR3 spells CASSPLGTGNYGYTF. CDR3 sequence (DNA): TGTGCCAGCAGCCCTCTCGGGACAGGGAACTATGGCTACACCTTC.

This sequence joins TRBV2 and TRBJ1-1, with a possible D match to TRBD1 (6 bases). This CDR3 spans 13 amino acids. The V end was cut by 6 bases, the J end by 2 bases, with 10 bases between. The germline V gene has CDR1 SNHLY and CDR2 FYNNEI. The CDR3: CASSLQGNTEAFF. The CDR3, as DNA: TGTGCCAGCAGCCTACAGGGAAACACTGAAGCTTTCTTT.

The chain has TRBV5-1 and TRBJ2-2; tentative D call: TRBD1 (6 bases). Trimming left V 4 bases short and J 1 base short, with 11 bases between. CDR3 length equals 15 residues. CDR1 is SGHRS and CDR2 is YFSETQ in the germline V gene. CDR3 protein: CASSPTRGNTGELFF. The CDR3, as DNA: TGCGCCAGCAGCCCTACCAGGGGGAACACCGGGGAGCTGTTTTTT.

V is TRBV28 and J is TRBJ1-5, with TRBD1 as a possible D gene (6 bases). The germline gives CDR1 MDHEN, CDR2 SYDVKM. Trimming took 6 bases from V and 6 from J, leaving 12 bases between them. CDR3 length: 13 amino acids. CDR3 sequence reads: CASSLTGSQPQHF. CDR3 sequence (DNA): TGTGCCAGCAGCCTCACAGGGTCTCAGCCCCAGCATTTT.